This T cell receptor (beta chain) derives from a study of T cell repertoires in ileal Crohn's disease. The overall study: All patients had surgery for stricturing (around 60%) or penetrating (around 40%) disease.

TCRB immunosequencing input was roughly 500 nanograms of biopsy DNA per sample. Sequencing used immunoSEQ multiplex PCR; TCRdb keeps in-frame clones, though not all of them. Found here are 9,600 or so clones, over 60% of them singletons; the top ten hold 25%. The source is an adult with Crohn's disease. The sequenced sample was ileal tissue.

The CDR3 loop is CASSPYNREGYTF. DNA for the CDR3: TGTGCCAGCAGCCCTTACAACAGGGAGGGCTACACCTTC. This chain joins TRBV11-2 and TRBJ1-2, with D possibly being TRBD1 (6 bases). This CDR3 comprises 13 residues. Germline V gives CDR1 SGHAT, CDR2 FQNNGV. Between the trimmed V and J ends, which lost 5 bases and 8 bases, there was a span of 15 bases.